This T cell receptor beta chain was recovered during a study of T cell responses to AZD1222 COVID-19 vaccine. This CDR3 is built from 18 residues. The V gene's germline CDR1 is MDHEN and CDR2 SYDVKM. V was shortened by 5 bases and J by 8 bases, with 28 bases between the two germline ends. Generated by immunoSEQ multiplex PCR, the TCRdb table keeps only in-frame clones and is missing some. The sample yields about 190,000 clones, 87% seen once. The clonotype was recovered from an adult in good health. The sample consisted of peripheral blood, taken on day 0 of MenACWY control vaccination. This chain connects TRBV28 to TRBJ2-1, with D possibly matching TRBD2 (5 bases). The CDR3 loop is CASSPPYERTPLFYEQFF. CDR3 coding DNA: TGTGCCAGCAGTCCGCCTTACGAGAGGACTCCCCTCTTCTATGAGCAGTTCTTC.